Listed here are 21 T cell receptor beta chains from one sample, sequenced in a study of lung T cells in sarcoidosis with Löfgren's syndrome. TCRdb fed the reads into MiXCR, producing one record per CDR3 protein. Among roughly 63,000 distinct CDR3 sequences listed, 20% to 25% were seen once. The sample comprised CD4+ T cells from PBMCs. All receptors come from a human donor with sarcoidosis (Löfgren's syndrome or another form), or a control subject (not recorded which).

This clonotype was counted a few times. V usage is TRBV18 and J usage is TRBJ2-7, with 9 nucleotides matching TRBD1. Germline CDR1 KGHSH, CDR2 LQKENI. V lost 3 bases, J lost 12 bases, and 9 bases stayed unmatched. The CDR3 is made up of 13 amino acids. CDR3 DNA: TGTGCCAGCTCACCGTCCCGGGACAGGGAACTGTACTTC. This codes for CASSPSRDRELYF.

This clonotype turned up a few times. The rearrangement uses TRBV4-1 and TRBJ2-5; D gene ambiguous. The CDR3 is 16 amino acids. With 0 bases removed from V and 2 bases from J, the gap between germline ends came to 13 bases. Looked up from germline, CDR1 is MGHRA and CDR2 is YSYEKL. CDR3 sequence (DNA): TGCGCCAGCAGCCAAGATAAGGGCAACCTGCAAGAGACCCAGTACTTC. It codes for CASSQDKGNLQETQYF.

This clonotype has at least ten counts. This chain links TRBV20-1 with TRBJ2-3, with 7 bases matching TRBD2. Germline values: CDR1 DFQATT, CDR2 SNEGSKA (reference sequence). Trimming took 6 bases from V and 5 from J; bases not matched to a gene: 11. The CDR3 covers 14 residues. Written as DNA, the CDR3 is TGCAGTGCCAGGGAGGGTAGTCGGAGAGATACGCAGTATTTT. It translates to CSAREGSRRDTQYF.

This clonotype occurred once. CDR3 region: CASSWPRGTLNYGYTF. The CDR3 DNA is TGTGCCAGCAGTTGGCCCCGGGGGACTCTGAACTATGGCTACACCTTC. This chain links TRBV28 with TRBJ1-2, with a weak D call TRBD1 (5 bases). From germline, CDR1 is MDHEN and CDR2 SYDVKM. Trimming removed 4 bases from V and 2 bases from J, with 17 bases in between. The CDR3 is 16 residues long.

The rearrangement uses TRBV5-1 and TRBJ1-2; TRBD1 matches 7 bases. CDR1 is SGHRS and CDR2 is YFSETQ in the germline V gene. V lost 3 bases to trimming and J lost 0 bases; unmatched junction nucleotides: 5. The CDR3 extends over 15 amino acids. The CDR3 sequence: CASSSPGQPNYGYTF. CDR3 DNA: TGCGCCAGCAGCTCCCCGGGACAGCCTAACTATGGCTACACCTTC.

This clonotype showed up many times. The chain uses TRBV15 and TRBJ2-7; D is ambiguous. The V gene's germline CDR1 is LNHNV and CDR2 YYDKDF (reference sequence). The CDR3 loop spans 13 amino acids. V lost 1 base and J 6 bases, leaving 10 bases between the germline ends. CDR3 protein: CATSRGWGGEQYV. In nucleotides, the CDR3 is TGTGCCACCAGCAGAGGATGGGGTGGCGAGCAGTACGTC.

V gene TRBV12-3 or TRBV12-4 combines with J gene TRBJ1-4; unclear D gene. The CDR3 is made up of 14 amino acids. Trimming pared 8 bases from V and 5 bases from J, leaving 15 bases between. The CDR3 nucleotides are TGTGCCAGCCGGATCGGACTTGGAAATGAAAAACTGTTTTTT. This translates into CASRIGLGNEKLFF.

This clonotype was counted many times. This chain links TRBV3-1 with TRBJ1-6, with D hard to call. Trimming took off 0 bases at V and 5 bases at J, with 11 bases between the two ends. This CDR3 has 16 residues. The germline V gene encodes CDR1 LGHDT and CDR2 YNNKEL (reference sequence). The CDR3 protein is CASSQEGRLHNSPLHF. Here the CDR3 DNA reads TGTGCCAGCAGCCAAGAAGGAAGGCTACATAATTCACCCCTCCACTTT.

V usage is TRBV19 and J usage is TRBJ2-3; D not certain. Between the trimmed V and J ends, which lost 2 bases and 0 bases, there was a span of 9 bases. This CDR3 is built from 15 residues. Germline V gene sequence: CDR1 LNHDA, CDR2 SQIVND (reference sequence). This CDR3 reads CASSIRGPSTDTQYF. CDR3 bases: TGTGCCAGTAGTATAAGAGGTCCTAGCACAGATACGCAGTATTTT. Based on the CDR3 plus reference TRBV19 and TRBJ2-3, the full variable domain is DGGITQSPKYLFRKEGQNVTLSCEQNLNHDAMYWYRQDPGQGLRLIYYSQIVNDFQKGDIAEGYSVSREKKESFPLTVTSAQKNPTAFYLCASSIRGPSTDTQYFGPGTRLTVL.

Ten or more counts support this clonotype. The V gene is TRBV6-1, the J gene TRBJ2-4, with D perhaps given as TRBD1 or TRBD2 (5 bases each). This CDR3 region has 15 residues. Germline V gene sequence: CDR1 MNHNS, CDR2 SASEGT. Between the trimmed V and J ends, which lost 4 bases and 0 bases, there was a span of 10 bases. CDR3 in amino acids: CASSGDGKAKNIQYF. For the CDR3, the DNA is TGTGCCAGCAGTGGGGACGGAAAAGCCAAAAACATTCAGTACTTC.

The table lists this clonotype with many counts. The rearrangement links TRBV6-1 to TRBJ1-4; D uncertain. CDR1 and CDR2 from the germline V gene are MNHNS and SASEGT. The CDR3 runs 14 residues. Deletions cut 6 bases from V and 0 bases from J, with 8 bases between. CDR3 region: CASRSSATNEKLFF. The CDR3 region has the DNA TGTGCCAGCAGATCCAGTGCAACTAATGAAAAACTGTTTTTT.

This clonotype showed up many times. The V call is TRBV6-2 or TRBV6-3, the J call TRBJ2-1, with D possibly matching TRBD2 (7 bases). With 6 bases removed from V and 5 bases from J, the gap between germline ends came to 11 bases. The CDR3 covers 13 residues. Germline CDR1 is MNHEY and CDR2 is SVGEGT. The CDR3 nucleotides are TGTGCCAGCAGGAGGGGGGGTCACAATGAGCAGTTCTTC. It encodes CASRRGGHNEQFF.

Note on this clonotype: This may come from a read error, since a much larger clone is one base off. V and J are TRBV6-5 and TRBJ2-1; perhaps TRBD2 as D (6 bases). Between the trimmed V and J ends, which lost 0 bases and 8 bases, there was a span of 17 bases. The CDR3 has 16 residues. CDR1 and CDR2 (germline): MNHEY, SVGAGI. As DNA, the CDR3 is TGTGCCAGCAGTTACTCAGGGGCTAGCGAGAGCTATGAGCAGTTCTTC. Translated: CASSYSGASESYEQFF.

In its sample, this clonotype was seen many times. The chain employs TRBV7-2 and TRBJ2-1, with D unresolved. This CDR3 is 17 amino acids long. V was clipped by 1 base and J by 0 bases, with 13 bases between them. Germline CDR1 is SGHTA and CDR2 is FQGNSA. CDR3 sequence reads: CASSLDGGMSSYNEQFF. DNA of the CDR3: TGTGCCAGCAGCTTAGATGGCGGAATGAGCTCCTACAATGAGCAGTTCTTC.

The rearrangement uses TRBV18 and TRBJ2-7, with D perhaps being TRBD1 or TRBD2 (5 bases each). Trimming removed 1 base from V and 0 bases from J, with 7 bases in between. This CDR3 has 14 residues. Per germline, CDR1 KGHSH and CDR2 LQKENI. This CDR3 is CASSPLGPSYEQYF. In DNA form, the CDR3 reads TGTGCCAGCTCACCACTGGGACCCTCCTACGAGCAGTACTTC.

The chain links TRBV3-1 to TRBJ2-5; TRBD1 or TRBD2 may be the D gene (5 bases each). The CDR3 covers 15 residues. Between the trimmed V and J ends, which lost 7 bases and 5 bases, there was a span of 20 bases. CDR1 is LGHDT, CDR2 YNNKEL, per germline (reference sequence). CDR3 in DNA: TGTGCCAGCACCCTAGTCTCGGGACGGAGGGAGACCCAGTACTTC. Translated, it gives CASTLVSGRRETQYF.

This clonotype showed up many times. This chain links TRBV7-9 with TRBJ2-7, with D possibly being TRBD2 (6 bases). V lost 3 bases and J lost 0, with 12 bases in between. This CDR3 contains 15 residues. Germline-derived CDR1 and CDR2 are SEHNR and FQNEAQ (reference sequence). CDR3: CASSFGDSSSYEQYF. For the CDR3, the DNA is TGTGCCAGCAGCTTCGGGGACTCGAGCTCCTACGAGCAGTACTTC.

This clonotype was found many times. The rearrangement joins TRBV28 to TRBJ2-3, with 9 nucleotides matching TRBD2. The CDR3 loop spans 16 amino acids. The V gene's germline CDR1 is MDHEN and CDR2 SYDVKM. J lost 4 bases, V lost 5 bases, and 10 bases had no gene match. CDR3 in amino acids: CASSGLGTSYSDTQYF. The CDR3 region has the DNA TGTGCCAGCAGTGGTCTTGGGACTAGCTACTCAGATACGCAGTATTTT.

On this clonotype: The junction and the germline gene differ at one end; a read error may be behind it. The rearrangement joins TRBV10-1 to TRBJ2-2; 8 bases align to TRBD2. Germline CDR1 reads WNHNN; CDR2 reads SYGVQD (reference sequence). CDR3 length: 15 amino acids. The CDR3 here is CASRPGLVNTGEPFF. DNA of the CDR3: TGCGCCAGCAGGCCGGGACTAGTAAACACCGGGGAGCCGTTTTTT.

At least ten counts were recorded for this clonotype. The rearrangement joins TRBV28 to TRBJ2-7; the D is unclear. The CDR3 is 12 amino acids. V shed 10 bases and J shed 0 bases, with 10 bases lying between them. CDR1 and CDR2 (germline): MDHEN, SYDVKM. CDR3 DNA: TGTGCCACCGTGTCTAGCTCCTACGAGCAGTACTTC. This codes for CATVSSSYEQYF. The full variable domain, completed using reference TRBV28 and TRBJ2-7, is DVKVTQSSRYLVKRTGEKVFLECVQDMDHENMFWYRQDPGLGLRLIYFSYDVKMKEKGDIPEGYSVSREKKERFSLILESASTNQTSMYLCATVSSSYEQYFGPGTRLTVT.

This clonotype was observed at least ten times. The rearrangement links TRBV19 to TRBJ2-1, with TRBD2 identical over 10 bases. The CDR3 extends over 16 amino acids. Germline V gene lookup returns CDR1 LNHDA and CDR2 SQIVND (reference sequence). V trimming: 5 bases; J trimming: 1 base; junction bases outside the gene matches: 5. The CDR3 region is CASSPGTSVSYNEQFF. The CDR3 DNA reads TGTGCCAGTAGTCCGGGGACTAGCGTTTCCTACAATGAGCAGTTCTTC.